Listed below are T cell receptor beta chains from one sample, sequenced in a study of shared clonotypes between healthy human individuals. Profiling relied on immunoSEQ multiplex PCR, and the TCRdb table lists in-frame clones only, not all of them. This sample carries about 2.3 million clones, approximately 95% of them seen once, and the ten largest clones take around 0.4%. Sample: naive CD4+ T cells from PBMCs. These receptors originate from a man younger than 30 in good health. Some clones in this sample may be carry-over from other donors' samples. The CDR3 runs from the conserved cysteine through the conserved F or W. A D gene is named only where the DNA matches it firmly. Some rows have no size entry. The others give once, few or many, or a class for an expanded clone.

cdr3_nt: TGTGCCAGCAGGCGAGCGGGAGTGGGTTACGAGCAGTACTTC
cdr3_aa: CASRRAGVGYEQYF
d_call: TRBD2
clone_size: -
v_call: TRBV27
j_call: TRBJ2-7
cdr3_length: 14

cdr3_nt: TGTGCCAGCAGTTTCTCCGGGGGCTCGACCTATGGCTACACCTTC
cdr3_aa: CASSFSGGSTYGYTF
d_call: -
clone_size: once
v_call: TRBV28
j_call: TRBJ1-2
cdr3_length: 15

cdr3_nt: TGCGCCAGCAGCCAAGATCCAGCGGGGCCCTACAATGAGCAGTTCTTC
cdr3_aa: CASSQDPAGPYNEQFF
d_call: TRBD2
clone_size: -
v_call: TRBV4-1
j_call: TRBJ2-1
cdr3_length: 16

cdr3_nt: TGTGCCAGCAGCTTAATTTGCGAGCAGTACTTC
cdr3_aa: CASSLICEQYF
d_call: -
clone_size: -
v_call: TRBV7-9
j_call: TRBJ2-7
cdr3_length: 11

cdr3_nt: TGCGCCAGCAGCCCGACGGCGGGGGCGAACACTGAAGCTTTCTTT
cdr3_aa: CASSPTAGANTEAFF
d_call: -
clone_size: -
v_call: TRBV5-1
j_call: TRBJ1-1
cdr3_length: 15

cdr3_nt: TGTGCCAGCAGCCCCGGGCGGAGACAAGAGACCCAGTACTTC
cdr3_aa: CASSPGRRQETQYF
d_call: -
clone_size: -
v_call: TRBV7-2
j_call: TRBJ2-5
cdr3_length: 14

cdr3_nt: TGCGCCAGCAGCCAAGATTCTGGGGACTGGAGACCCGGCGAGCAGTTCTTC
cdr3_aa: CASSQDSGDWRPGEQFF
d_call: -
clone_size: once
v_call: TRBV4-1
j_call: TRBJ2-1
cdr3_length: 17

cdr3_nt: TGCGCCAGCAGCTTGGCTACAGGGGTAACCTACGAGCAGTACTTC
cdr3_aa: CASSLATGVTYEQYF
d_call: TRBD1
clone_size: -
v_call: TRBV5-1
j_call: TRBJ2-7
cdr3_length: 15

cdr3_nt: TGTGCCAGCAGCTCGGGACGTCAAAGCTCTGGAAACACCATATATTTT
cdr3_aa: CASSSGRQSSGNTIYF
d_call: -
clone_size: -
v_call: TRBV7-9
j_call: TRBJ1-3
cdr3_length: 16

cdr3_nt: TGTGCCAGCAGCGTAGACTCTTGGCCACCCCTCCACTTT
cdr3_aa: CASSVDSWPPLHF
d_call: -
clone_size: -
v_call: TRBV9
j_call: TRBJ1-6
cdr3_length: 13

cdr3_nt: TGTGCCAGCTCATCGACAGGGCAGGCCACTGAAGCTTTCTTT
cdr3_aa: CASSSTGQATEAFF
d_call: TRBD1
clone_size: -
v_call: TRBV18
j_call: TRBJ1-1
cdr3_length: 14

cdr3_nt: TGTGCCAGCAGTTTAGGGCAGGGTTTCTATGGCTACACCTTC
cdr3_aa: CASSLGQGFYGYTF
d_call: -
clone_size: once
v_call: TRBV27
j_call: TRBJ1-2
cdr3_length: 14

cdr3_nt: TGTGCCAGCTCACCACCTTGGGAGGGCGGCTACAATGAGCAGTTCTTC
cdr3_aa: CASSPPWEGGYNEQFF
d_call: TRBD2
clone_size: -
v_call: TRBV18
j_call: TRBJ2-1
cdr3_length: 16

cdr3_nt: TGCGCCAGCAGCTTGGCTTGGGGCCCGGGTGAAAAACTGTTTTTT
cdr3_aa: CASSLAWGPGEKLFF
d_call: -
clone_size: -
v_call: TRBV5-1
j_call: TRBJ1-4
cdr3_length: 15

cdr3_nt: TGCGCCAGCAGTGAGGGTCTAGCGTACGAGCAGTACTTC
cdr3_aa: CASSEGLAYEQYF
d_call: -
clone_size: -
v_call: TRBV10-1
j_call: TRBJ2-7
cdr3_length: 13

cdr3_nt: TGTGCCAGCAGAGTGGCCCACGCTCTACAAGAGACCCAGTACTTC
cdr3_aa: CASRVAHALQETQYF
d_call: -
clone_size: -
v_call: TRBV28
j_call: TRBJ2-5
cdr3_length: 15

cdr3_nt: TGCGCCAGCAGCCAGCACCCCAAGGAACCGGAGGCTTTCTTT
cdr3_aa: CASSQHPKEPEAFF
d_call: -
clone_size: -
v_call: TRBV4-1
j_call: TRBJ1-1
cdr3_length: 14

cdr3_nt: TGTGCCAGCAGCTTACTAGCGGGCAGCACAGATACGCAGTATTTT
cdr3_aa: CASSLLAGSTDTQYF
d_call: TRBD2
clone_size: -
v_call: TRBV7-2
j_call: TRBJ2-3
cdr3_length: 15

cdr3_nt: TGTGCCAGCAGCTTGGGTCTCTACGAGCAGTACTTC
cdr3_aa: CASSLGLYEQYF
d_call: -
clone_size: -
v_call: TRBV5-4
j_call: TRBJ2-7
cdr3_length: 12

cdr3_nt: TGTGCCAGTAGTACCGGACTAGCGGGAGCCTTCCAAGAGGCCCAGTACTTC
cdr3_aa: CASSTGLAGAFQEAQYF
d_call: TRBD2
clone_size: -
v_call: TRBV19
j_call: TRBJ2-5
cdr3_length: 17

cdr3_nt: TGTGCCATCAGCGATCAGGTGGCAGCCTCTGGAAACACCATATATTTT
cdr3_aa: CAISDQVAASGNTIYF
d_call: -
clone_size: -
v_call: TRBV10-3
j_call: TRBJ1-3
cdr3_length: 16

cdr3_nt: TGTGCCAGCAGCTTACCGGGGCTAGCGGACTTAAAAAACATTCAGTACTTC
cdr3_aa: CASSLPGLADLKNIQYF
d_call: TRBD2
clone_size: -
v_call: TRBV7-2
j_call: TRBJ2-4
cdr3_length: 17

cdr3_nt: TGTGCCAGCAGTGAAGAGCTGGGAATTGCCTATGGCTACACCTTC
cdr3_aa: CASSEELGIAYGYTF
d_call: -
clone_size: -
v_call: TRBV2
j_call: TRBJ1-2
cdr3_length: 15

cdr3_nt: TGTGCCAGCAGTGAAGGGGTTAGCGGGACAGGTGAGCAGTTCTTC
cdr3_aa: CASSEGVSGTGEQFF
d_call: -
clone_size: -
v_call: TRBV6-1
j_call: TRBJ2-1
cdr3_length: 15

cdr3_nt: TGTGCCAGCAGCCTCTGGGGGAGCATGAACACTGAAGCTTTCTTT
cdr3_aa: CASSLWGSMNTEAFF
d_call: -
clone_size: -
v_call: TRBV28
j_call: TRBJ1-1
cdr3_length: 15

cdr3_nt: TGCGCCAGCAGTCTATCGGCCGGGGAGCTGTTTTTT
cdr3_aa: CASSLSAGELFF
d_call: -
clone_size: once
v_call: TRBV5-1
j_call: TRBJ2-2
cdr3_length: 12

cdr3_nt: TGTGCCAGCAGTTACTCAGATGGGGTTACTGAAGCTTTCTTT
cdr3_aa: CASSYSDGVTEAFF
d_call: -
clone_size: -
v_call: TRBV6-6
j_call: TRBJ1-1
cdr3_length: 14

cdr3_nt: TGTGCCAGCAGTTACTCTTTGCAGCTGGGCCTTTCCGAGCAGTACTTC
cdr3_aa: CASSYSLQLGLSEQYF
d_call: -
clone_size: -
v_call: TRBV6-5
j_call: TRBJ2-7
cdr3_length: 16

cdr3_nt: TGTGCCTGGAGTCCACTAGCGCAAGAGACCCAGTACTTC
cdr3_aa: CAWSPLAQETQYF
d_call: TRBD2
clone_size: -
v_call: TRBV30
j_call: TRBJ2-5
cdr3_length: 13

cdr3_nt: TGTGCCAGTCAAAGCGGGCGTAGCACAGATACGCAGTATTTT
cdr3_aa: CASQSGRSTDTQYF
d_call: -
clone_size: once
v_call: TRBV28
j_call: TRBJ2-3
cdr3_length: 14

cdr3_nt: TGTGCCAGCCAATCAGGGGGGCTACGGGTCCCTGAAGCTTTCTTT
cdr3_aa: CASQSGGLRVPEAFF
d_call: TRBD1
clone_size: -
v_call: TRBV28
j_call: TRBJ1-1
cdr3_length: 15

cdr3_nt: TGTGCCTGGAGTGTATCGTCCAGTCTTCAAGAGACCCAGTACTTC
cdr3_aa: CAWSVSSSLQETQYF
d_call: -
clone_size: -
v_call: TRBV30
j_call: TRBJ2-5
cdr3_length: 15

cdr3_nt: -
cdr3_aa: CASSSSAGGSNYGYTF
d_call: -
clone_size: -
v_call: TRBV27
j_call: TRBJ1-2
cdr3_length: 16

cdr3_nt: TGTGCCACCAGCAGAGATTCCCAGGCTAGCTACGAGCAGTACTTC
cdr3_aa: CATSRDSQASYEQYF
d_call: -
clone_size: -
v_call: TRBV15
j_call: TRBJ2-7
cdr3_length: 15

cdr3_nt: TGTGCCAGCAGCATCCGGGGCGGGAGGGATGAGCAGTTCTTC
cdr3_aa: CASSIRGGRDEQFF
d_call: TRBD2
clone_size: -
v_call: TRBV7-3
j_call: TRBJ2-1
cdr3_length: 14

cdr3_nt: TGTGCCAGCAGCTTTGAGAGGGGGCGGGTTAATGAAAAACTGTTTTTT
cdr3_aa: CASSFERGRVNEKLFF
d_call: TRBD1
clone_size: -
v_call: TRBV11-2
j_call: TRBJ1-4
cdr3_length: 16

cdr3_nt: TGTGCCAGCACCCTAGGGGGGGGCTGGACCGGGGAGCTGTTTTTT
cdr3_aa: CASTLGGGWTGELFF
d_call: -
clone_size: -
v_call: TRBV28
j_call: TRBJ2-2
cdr3_length: 15

cdr3_nt: TGTGCCAGCAGTTCCGGGCTCCGGCCGTCCGAGCAGTACTTC
cdr3_aa: CASSSGLRPSEQYF
d_call: -
clone_size: -
v_call: TRBV28
j_call: TRBJ2-7
cdr3_length: 14

cdr3_nt: TGTGCCAGCAGTGAACACAGGGATTCTGAAGCTTTCTTT
cdr3_aa: CASSEHRDSEAFF
d_call: -
clone_size: -
v_call: TRBV6-1
j_call: TRBJ1-1
cdr3_length: 13

cdr3_nt: TGTGCCAGCACCCTAGGGCGGGACACGGAGACCCAGTACTTC
cdr3_aa: CASTLGRDTETQYF
d_call: -
clone_size: -
v_call: TRBV11-2
j_call: TRBJ2-5
cdr3_length: 14

cdr3_nt: TGTGCCAGCAGTTCCTTCCCCGGGGGGAAAGAGACCCAGTACTTC
cdr3_aa: CASSSFPGGKETQYF
d_call: TRBD2
clone_size: -
v_call: TRBV6-5
j_call: TRBJ2-5
cdr3_length: 15

cdr3_nt: TGTGCCAGCAGCTTATTGGGGCAATCCTACAATGAGCAGTTCTTC
cdr3_aa: CASSLLGQSYNEQFF
d_call: -
clone_size: -
v_call: TRBV7-3
j_call: TRBJ2-1
cdr3_length: 15

cdr3_nt: TGTGCCAGCAGTGACAGGGTTTCTGGTGGCTACACCTTC
cdr3_aa: CASSDRVSGGYTF
d_call: -
clone_size: once
v_call: TRBV2
j_call: TRBJ1-2
cdr3_length: 13